The clone carrying this TCR beta chain was detected ten times or more. Its antigen remains unidentified. V lost 0 bases and J lost 5, with 8 bases in between. This CDR3 is built from 14 residues. In germline, CDR1 is MNHEY, CDR2 SVGAGI. The source of the sample is a study of blood T cells in healthy people across ages. Study-wide findings and caveats: With age, beta diversity per million T cells declined roughly linearly, significantly by about 40.

It was with a sample-barcoded 5' primer and a J-beta primer mix that a second PCR of about 6 to 12 cycles was run. TCRdb reanalysed the 5' RACE reads using MiXCR and keeps one entry per CDR3 protein. The sample gives around 600,000 distinct CDR3 sequences, 47% of which show up once; 20% to 25% is in the top ten. The V and J genes are TRBV6-5 and TRBJ1-5; D call uncertain. This clonotype was obtained from an elderly man in good health. Material: blood. CDR3: CASSYSTRYQPQHF. As DNA, the CDR3 is TGTGCCAGCAGTTACTCGACCAGGTATCAGCCCCAGCATTTT.